These T cell receptor beta chains were read from a single sample in a study of T cell repertoires in cytomegalovirus infection. TCRdb ran MiXCR on the reads and lists one entry per CDR3 protein. Of 150,000 to 200,000 distinct CDR3 sequences in the sample, about 30% are singletons; the top ten hold approximately 30%. The material sequenced was PBMCs. Receptors were obtained from a human donor in good health (CMV status not recorded). Some clones in this sample may be carry-over from other donors' samples. Each CDR3 is given with its conserved first and last residue.

TRBJ2-3 | TRBV7-2 | CASSLDSSTDTQYF
TRBJ1-6 | TRBV4-3 | CASSQGQPNSPLHF
TRBJ1-6 | TRBV2 | CASSPEGSKNSPLHF
TRBJ2-3 | TRBV6-2/TRBV6-3 | CASSYSGQGRTDTQYF
TRBJ2-5 | TRBV3-1 | CASSQEGYSQETQYF
TRBJ1-5 | TRBV4-1 | CASSQDFGQIIKPQHF
TRBJ1-4 | TRBV29-1 | CSVGTGGMDEKLFF
TRBJ2-1 | TRBV5-1 | CASSFTVGSHNEQFF
TRBJ2-1 | TRBV29-1 | CSVGGGARNEQFF
TRBJ2-7 | TRBV3-1 | CASSTRGGYEQYF
TRBJ1-2 | TRBV2 | CASSEVGGSYGYTF
TRBJ2-3 | TRBV11-2 | CASSFRRQGRTDTQYF
TRBJ1-1 | TRBV19 | CASRKDSTSMNTEAFF
TRBJ1-1 | TRBV20-1 | CSAREKRARGTEAFF
TRBJ2-1 | TRBV3-1 | CASSQVPSGNNEQFF
TRBJ2-7 | TRBV6-2/TRBV6-3 | CASRVTSGGEQYF
TRBJ1-5 | TRBV2 | CASSETRRQPSNQPQHF
TRBJ2-5 | TRBV2 | CASSQTGTGGETQYF
TRBJ1-6 | TRBV12-3/TRBV12-4 | CASSLAPGPIEFNSPLHF
TRBJ2-7 | TRBV7-2 | CASSTGASADSYEQYF
TRBJ1-2 | TRBV7-3 | CASSPRDRSDGYTF
TRBJ1-5 | TRBV12-3/TRBV12-4 | CASSPGTGPSNQPQHF
TRBJ2-5 | TRBV7-2 | CASSFQTGEETQYF
TRBJ2-2 | TRBV12-3/TRBV12-4 | CASRLDSSTGELFF
TRBJ1-5 | TRBV9 | CASSPGGQGQPQHF
TRBJ1-6 | TRBV14 | CASSQEWGAANSPLHF
TRBJ1-1 | TRBV24-1 | CATSKIPPQVNTEAFF
TRBJ1-6 | TRBV12-3/TRBV12-4 | CASRFQQANNSPLHF
TRBJ2-1 | TRBV28 | CASRYFTGTEDNEQFF
TRBJ1-1 | TRBV7-2 | CASTGQAKNTEAFF
TRBJ2-7 | TRBV2 | CASSLLAGQSYEQYF
TRBJ2-1 | TRBV5-5 | CASSDRGPNNEQFF